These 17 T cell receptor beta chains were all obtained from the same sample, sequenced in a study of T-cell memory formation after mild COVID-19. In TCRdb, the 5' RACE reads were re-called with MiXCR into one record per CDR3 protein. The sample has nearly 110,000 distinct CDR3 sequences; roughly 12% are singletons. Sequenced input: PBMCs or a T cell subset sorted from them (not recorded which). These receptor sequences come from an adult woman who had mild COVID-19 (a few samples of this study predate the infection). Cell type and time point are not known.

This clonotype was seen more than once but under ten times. The CDR3 nucleotides are TGTGCCAGCAGCAGCCCTGGGGGCGCCGACACCGGGGAGCTGTTTTTT. Its protein is CASSSPGGADTGELFF. This chain links TRBV7-8 with TRBJ2-2; a weak D match, TRBD1 (6 bases). The length of the CDR3 is 16 residues. Trimming cost V 5 bases and J 3 bases, with 16 bases left between them. Per the germline V gene, CDR1 is SGHVS and CDR2 is FQNEAQ.

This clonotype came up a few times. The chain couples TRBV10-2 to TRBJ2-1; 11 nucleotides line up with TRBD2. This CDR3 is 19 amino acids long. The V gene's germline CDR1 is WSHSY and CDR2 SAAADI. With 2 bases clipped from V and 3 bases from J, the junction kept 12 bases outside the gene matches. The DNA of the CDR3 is TGCGCCAGCAGTGAGCCCGTAGCGGGGGGGACCCAGATCTACAATGAGCAGTTCTTC. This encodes CASSEPVAGGTQIYNEQFF.

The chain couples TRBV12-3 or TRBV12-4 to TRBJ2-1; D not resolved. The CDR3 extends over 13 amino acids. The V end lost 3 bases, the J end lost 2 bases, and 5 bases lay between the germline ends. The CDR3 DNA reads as TGTGCCAGCAGTTTGGTAACCTACAATGAGCAGTTCTTC. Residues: CASSLVTYNEQFF.

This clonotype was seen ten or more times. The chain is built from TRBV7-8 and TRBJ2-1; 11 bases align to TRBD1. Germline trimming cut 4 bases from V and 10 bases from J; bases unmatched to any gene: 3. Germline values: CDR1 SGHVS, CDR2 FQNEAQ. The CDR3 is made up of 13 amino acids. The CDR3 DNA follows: TGTGCCAGCAGCTGGACAGGGGGCTACGAGCAGTTCTTC. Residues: CASSWTGGYEQFF.

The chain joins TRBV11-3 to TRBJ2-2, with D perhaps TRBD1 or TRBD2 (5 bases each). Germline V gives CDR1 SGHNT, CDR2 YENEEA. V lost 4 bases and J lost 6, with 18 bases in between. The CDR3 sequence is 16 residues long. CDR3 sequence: CASSSLVVGDAGELFF. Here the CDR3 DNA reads TGTGCCAGCAGCTCCCTGGTGGTTGGGGACGCCGGGGAGCTGTTTTTT.

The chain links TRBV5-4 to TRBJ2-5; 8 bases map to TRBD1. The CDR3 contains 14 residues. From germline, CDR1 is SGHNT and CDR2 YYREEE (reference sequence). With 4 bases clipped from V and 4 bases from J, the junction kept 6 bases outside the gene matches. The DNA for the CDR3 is TGTGCCAGCAGCCTGGGACAGGCCGGAGAGACCCAGTACTTC. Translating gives CASSLGQAGETQYF.

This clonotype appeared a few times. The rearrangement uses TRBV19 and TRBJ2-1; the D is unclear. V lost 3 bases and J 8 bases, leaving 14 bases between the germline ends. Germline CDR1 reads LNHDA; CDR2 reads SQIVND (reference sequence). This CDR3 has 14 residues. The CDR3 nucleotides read TGTGCCAGTAGTATTGTGTTAGGTATATATGAGCAGTTCTTC. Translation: CASSIVLGIYEQFF.

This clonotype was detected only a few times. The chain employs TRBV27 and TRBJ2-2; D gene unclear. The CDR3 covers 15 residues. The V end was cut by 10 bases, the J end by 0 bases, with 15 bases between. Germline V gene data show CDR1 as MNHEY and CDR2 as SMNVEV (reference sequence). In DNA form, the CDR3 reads TGTGCCATCGCCTCGATGAGAACGAACACCGGGGAGCTGTTTTTT. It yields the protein CAIASMRTNTGELFF.

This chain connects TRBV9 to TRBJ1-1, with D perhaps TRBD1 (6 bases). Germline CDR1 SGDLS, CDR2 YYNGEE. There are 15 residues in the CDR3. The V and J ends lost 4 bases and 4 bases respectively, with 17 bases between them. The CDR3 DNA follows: TGTGCCAGCAGCTTAGAGGGGGGGAGGGGCACTGAAGCTTTCTTT. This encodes CASSLEGGRGTEAFF.

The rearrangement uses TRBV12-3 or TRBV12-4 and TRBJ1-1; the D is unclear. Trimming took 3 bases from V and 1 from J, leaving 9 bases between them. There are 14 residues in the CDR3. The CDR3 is CASSFLGENTEAFF. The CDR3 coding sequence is TGTGCCAGCAGTTTTTTGGGAGAGAACACTGAAGCTTTCTTT.

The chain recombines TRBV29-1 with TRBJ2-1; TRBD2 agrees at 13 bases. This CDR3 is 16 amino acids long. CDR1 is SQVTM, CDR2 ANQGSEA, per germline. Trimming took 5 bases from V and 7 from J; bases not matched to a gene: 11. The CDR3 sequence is CSVQGTSGRALNEQFF. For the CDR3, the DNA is TGCAGCGTTCAGGGTACTAGCGGGAGGGCCTTAAATGAGCAGTTCTTC.

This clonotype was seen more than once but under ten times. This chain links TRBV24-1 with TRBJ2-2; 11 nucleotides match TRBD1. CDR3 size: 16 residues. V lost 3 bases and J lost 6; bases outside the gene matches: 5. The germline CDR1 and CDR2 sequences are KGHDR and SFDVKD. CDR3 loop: CATSDPPGQGAGELFF. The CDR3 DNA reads TGTGCCACCAGTGATCCGCCGGGACAGGGGGCCGGGGAGCTGTTTTTT.

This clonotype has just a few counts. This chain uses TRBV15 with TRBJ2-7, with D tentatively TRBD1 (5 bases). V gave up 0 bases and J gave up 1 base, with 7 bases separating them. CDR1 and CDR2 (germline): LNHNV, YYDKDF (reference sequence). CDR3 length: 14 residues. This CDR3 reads CATSREAGSYEQYF. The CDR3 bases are TGTGCCACCAGCAGAGAAGCAGGGTCCTACGAGCAGTACTTC.

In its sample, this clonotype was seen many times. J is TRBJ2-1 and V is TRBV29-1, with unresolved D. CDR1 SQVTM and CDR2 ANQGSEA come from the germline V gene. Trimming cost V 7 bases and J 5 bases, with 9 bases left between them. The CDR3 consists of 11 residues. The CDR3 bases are TGCAGCGCCCTGCCCGACAATGAGCAGTTCTTC. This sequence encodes CSALPDNEQFF.

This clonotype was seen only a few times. CDR3 sequence reads: CASSPDPGGETQYF. CDR3 bases: TGTGCCAGCAGTCCAGACCCAGGTGGGGAGACCCAGTACTTC. J is TRBJ2-5 and V is TRBV7-7; D gene ambiguous. V was shortened by 6 bases and J by 5 bases, with 16 bases between the two germline ends. This CDR3 comprises 14 residues. Germline CDR1 reads SSHAT; CDR2 reads FNYEAQ (reference sequence).

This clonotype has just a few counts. CDR3 amino acids: CASSQENQGGTGELFF. As DNA, the CDR3 is TGTGCCAGCAGCCAAGAAAACCAGGGAGGAACCGGGGAGCTGTTTTTT. The rearrangement joins TRBV3-1 to TRBJ2-2; D perhaps matches TRBD2 (6 bases). Germline V CDR1 and CDR2: LGHDT, YNNKEL (reference sequence). There are 16 residues in the CDR3. V lost 0 bases and J lost 5, with 13 bases in between.

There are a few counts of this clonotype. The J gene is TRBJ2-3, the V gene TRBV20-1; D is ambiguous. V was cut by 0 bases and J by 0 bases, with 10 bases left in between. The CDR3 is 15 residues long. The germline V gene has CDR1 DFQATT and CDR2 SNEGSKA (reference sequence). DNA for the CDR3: TGCAGTGCTAGAGACTCACCGTTTAGCACAGATACGCAGTATTTT. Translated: CSARDSPFSTDTQYF.